These 24 T cell receptor beta chains were all obtained from the same sample, sequenced in a study of glioma-infiltrating T cells. The iRepertoire nested amplicon-rescue multiplex PCR amplified TCR alpha and beta CDR3s from RNA. TCRdb re-called the multiplex PCR reads with MiXCR, one entry per CDR3 protein. Of 170,000 or so distinct CDR3 sequences in the sample, 43% were seen once. Input material: glioma tissue, nonneoplastic brain tissue, or PBMCs (not recorded which). The receptors were sampled from a human donor with low-grade glioma or glioblastoma, undergoing nonglioma brain surgery, or in good health (not recorded which).

The DNA for the CDR3 is TGTGCCAGCAGCCCCGGCCTCGGCGGACCGAGATACGAGCAGTACTTC. Protein product: CASSPGLGGPRYEQYF. The V gene is TRBV5-4, the J gene TRBJ2-7; D not certain. The ends were cut back, 4 bases at V and 4 bases at J, with 21 bases in the middle. This CDR3 spans 16 amino acids. CDR1 and CDR2 (germline): SGHNT, YYREEE (reference sequence).

The CDR3: CASGQGTYNEQFF. CDR3 nucleotides: TGTGCCTCCGGACAGGGCACTTACAATGAGCAGTTCTTC. The rearrangement uses TRBV19 and TRBJ2-1, with 8 bases identical to TRBD1. Unmatched junction bases numbered 7, after V lost 11 bases and J lost 4 bases. The germline gives CDR1 LNHDA, CDR2 SQIVND (reference sequence). CDR3 length: 13 amino acids. The whole variable domain, remainder taken from reference TRBV19 and TRBJ2-1, is DGGITQSPKYLFRKEGQNVTLSCEQNLNHDAMYWYRQDPGQGLRLIYYSQIVNDFQKGDIAEGYSVSREKKESFPLTVTSAQKNPTAFYLCASGQGTYNEQFFGPGTRLTVL.

This clonotype showed up many times. The genes are TRBV20-1 and TRBJ2-5; D call uncertain. The V end was cut by 1 base, the J end by 2 bases, with 11 bases between. Germline assignment: CDR1 DFQATT and CDR2 SNEGSKA (reference sequence). The CDR3 extends over 14 amino acids. The CDR3 region has the DNA TGCAGTGCTAGAGTCCCCTTGGGGCAAGAGACCCAGTACTTC. Translating gives CSARVPLGQETQYF.

At least ten counts were recorded for this clonotype. Here the CDR3 reads CSAPTGTGGFNEQFF. In nucleotides, the CDR3 is TGCAGTGCCCCAACTGGGACAGGGGGGTTCAATGAGCAGTTCTTC. The J gene is TRBJ2-1, the V gene TRBV20-1, with 11 bases lining up with TRBD1. Germline V CDR1 and CDR2: DFQATT, SNEGSKA (reference sequence). V was pared by 6 bases and J by 6 bases, with 10 bases of the junction left unmatched. The CDR3 has 15 amino acids.

This clonotype has ten or more counts. The gene calls are TRBV3-1 and TRBJ2-3; a weak D match, TRBD2 (6 bases). V was cut by 1 base and J by 4 bases, with 12 bases left in between. The V gene's germline CDR1 is LGHDT and CDR2 YNNKEL (reference sequence). This CDR3 has 15 residues. The CDR3 protein is CASSQGLGAADTQYF. In DNA form, the CDR3 reads TGTGCCAGCAGCCAAGGACTAGGGGCGGCAGATACGCAGTATTTT.

The rearrangement links TRBV10-1 to TRBJ2-1, with D unresolved. Germline V lookup: CDR1 WNHNN, CDR2 SYGVQD (reference sequence). CDR3 length: 14 amino acids. V lost 1 base and J lost 5, with 9 bases in between. CDR3 loop: CASSEFGPNNEQFF. CDR3 bases: TGCGCCAGCAGTGAGTTCGGACCAAACAATGAGCAGTTCTTC.

CDR3 region: CASSWTGDYGYTF. The DNA of the CDR3 is TGTGCCAGCAGCTGGACAGGGGACTATGGCTACACCTTC. This chain joins TRBV5-5 and TRBJ1-2, with 9 bases fitting TRBD1. The CDR3 runs to 13 residues. Germline V CDR1 and CDR2: SGHKS, YYEKEE (reference sequence). Trimming took 3 bases from V and 3 from J; bases not matched to a gene: 0.

A word on this clonotype: A clone one base away is much larger, so this may be a read error. V usage is TRBV10-3 and J usage is TRBJ1-4, with 8 nucleotides matching TRBD1. The germline V gene has CDR1 ENHRY and CDR2 SYGVKD. J was trimmed by 10 bases and V by 5 bases; bases with no gene match: 6. The CDR3 is 13 amino acids. The DNA for the CDR3 is TGTGCCATCAGTAAGGACAGGGAGAGAAAACTGTTTTTT. Translating gives CAISKDRERKLFF.

This clonotype was seen repeatedly, ten times or more. The chain joins TRBV20-1 to TRBJ2-5, with 11 bases that match TRBD2. J lost 5 bases, V lost 3 bases, and 14 bases had no gene match. The CDR3 sequence is 17 residues long. Germline CDR1 is DFQATT and CDR2 is SNEGSKA (reference sequence). The CDR3 region has the DNA TGCAGTGCTAGCCAAACTAGCGGGAGCTTTGGGTTCGAGACCCAGTACTTC. Translating it yields CSASQTSGSFGFETQYF.

Comments on this clonotype: At one end, the junction sequence differs from germline, possibly due to a read error. The chain recombines TRBV6-2 or TRBV6-3 with TRBJ2-3; the D gene is possibly TRBD1 (6 bases). The CDR3 length is 14 residues. Germline CDR1 MNHEY, CDR2 SVGEGT. The CDR3 sequence is CASSYLDSRDTQYF. In DNA, the CDR3 is TGTGCCAGCAGTTACTTGGACAGCAGAGATACGCAGTATTTT.

In its sample, this clonotype was seen many times. The chain has TRBV20-1 and TRBJ2-3; 8 bases are a match to TRBD2. V shed 5 bases, J shed 2 bases, and the junction held 3 bases outside the gene matches. Per the germline V gene, CDR1 is DFQATT and CDR2 is SNEGSKA (reference sequence). The CDR3 sequence is 13 residues long. DNA for the CDR3: TGCAGTGCTGTACTAGCGGTCACAGATACGCAGTATTTT. Its protein product is CSAVLAVTDTQYF.

Of note for this clonotype: One base away lies a much larger clone, so this may be a sequencing read error. The chain recombines TRBV2 with TRBJ1-1; D unresolved. The CDR3 extends over 13 amino acids. Germline loops: CDR1 SNHLY, CDR2 FYNNEI. DNA for the CDR3: TGTGCCAGCAGAATATTTCAGAACACTGAAGATTTCTTT. Its translation is CASRIFQNTEDFF.

The rearrangement uses TRBV6-5 and TRBJ2-5; 13 bases map to TRBD2. The V gene end was trimmed by 4 bases and the J gene end by 2 bases; junction bases not matched to a gene: 13. The length of the CDR3 is 19 residues. Looked up from germline, CDR1 is MNHEY and CDR2 is SVGAGI. The CDR3 reads CASSFTPELAGGKQETQYF. CDR3 DNA: TGTGCCAGCAGTTTCACACCGGAACTAGCGGGAGGGAAGCAAGAGACCCAGTACTTC.

About this clonotype itself: A read error is possible here, since a much larger clone lies one base away. V gene TRBV2 combines with J gene TRBJ2-3, with a tentative D call TRBD2 (5 bases). The CDR3 is 14 amino acids. Germline CDR1 and CDR2: SNHLY and FYNNEI. The CDR3 region is CASSREKGTDTHYF. In DNA form, the CDR3 reads TGTGCCAGCTCAAGGGAGAAGGGCACAGATACGCATTATTTT.

This clonotype was seen more than once but under ten times. A much larger clone lies one base from this, so it may be a read error. The chain uses TRBV19 and TRBJ2-7, with no clear D. CDR1 is LNHDA, CDR2 SQIVND, per germline (reference sequence). Trimming cost V 8 bases and J 4 bases, with 15 bases left between them. The CDR3 is made up of 13 amino acids. This CDR3 is CASRHSPGYEQYF. The DNA of the CDR3 is TGTGCCAGTCGTCATTCCCCCGGGTACGAGCAGTACTTC.

This clonotype has just a few counts. The chain combines TRBV29-1 with TRBJ2-1; D is perhaps TRBD1 (7 bases). Germline CDR1 reads SQVTM; CDR2 reads ANQGSEA. With 4 bases removed from V and 7 bases from J, the gap between germline ends came to 11 bases. This CDR3 is 12 amino acids long. CDR3 in amino acids: CSVGQGGNEQFF. For the CDR3, the DNA is TGCAGCGTTGGACAGGGAGGTAATGAGCAGTTCTTC.

This clonotype showed up many times. The chain couples TRBV27 to TRBJ2-7, with 12 bases lining up with TRBD1. J lost 1 base, V lost 1 base, and 5 bases had no gene match. Germline-derived CDR1 and CDR2 are MNHEY and SMNVEV (reference sequence). The CDR3 runs 17 residues. This CDR3 is CASSLFSGQGASYEQYF. CDR3 in DNA: TGTGCCAGCAGTTTATTCTCGGGACAGGGGGCTTCCTACGAGCAGTACTTC.

In the case of this clonotype: One end of the junction does not line up with germline, which may come from a read error. The chain joins TRBV6-1 to TRBJ1-5; D remains ambiguous. The CDR3 is made up of 13 amino acids. CDR1 and CDR2 (germline): MNHNS, SASEGT. CDR3 bases: TGTGCCAGGAGTGAGACGAGCAATCAGCCCCAGCATTTT. Its translation: CARSETSNQPQHF.

Only a few counts were recorded for this clonotype. The V gene is TRBV29-1, the J gene TRBJ2-5; TRBD1 matches 9 bases. J was trimmed by 6 bases and V by 1 base; bases with no gene match: 6. The CDR3 has 14 residues. Germline V gene sequence: CDR1 SQVTM, CDR2 ANQGSEA. DNA of the CDR3: TGCAGCGTTGAAGGGGGACAGGGTTATCAGACCCAGTACTTC. Residues: CSVEGGQGYQTQYF.

To note about this clonotype: A clone one base away is much larger, so this may be a read error. The chain links TRBV28 to TRBJ2-1; 8 bases align to TRBD2. Per the germline V gene, CDR1 is MDHEN and CDR2 is SYDVKM. This CDR3 has 14 residues. The CDR3 DNA follows: TGTGCCAGCCGGGGGGGGGCGCTTAACAATAAGCAGTTCTTC. It codes for CASRGGALNNKQFF. Using reference TRBV28 and TRBJ2-1 for the parts outside the CDR3, the full variable domain is DVKVTQSSRYLVKRTGEKVFLECVQDMDHENMFWYRQDPGLGLRLIYFSYDVKMKEKGDIPEGYSVSREKKERFSLILESASTNQTSMYLCASRGGALNNKQFFGPGTRLTVL.

This clonotype was recorded only once. A much larger clone differs from this one at a single base, so this may be a read error. The V and J genes are TRBV28 and TRBJ1-3; D gene ambiguous. Trimming took 9 bases from V and 0 from J, leaving 15 bases between them. The germline CDR1 and CDR2 sequences are MDHEN and SYDVKM. The CDR3 has 15 residues. The CDR3 sequence: CARFSTSISGNTIYF. The CDR3, as DNA: TGTGCCAGATTTAGCACCTCTATCTCTGGAAACACCATATATTTT.

Comment on this clonotype: Possible read error: a much larger clone is one base away. CDR3 amino acids: CASSVSGSIGEQYF. DNA for the CDR3: TGTGCCAGCAGTGTGAGCGGGAGTATAGGCGAGCAGTACTTC. The chain couples TRBV6-5 to TRBJ2-7, with TRBD2 matching over 8 bases. The V gene end was trimmed by 5 bases and the J gene end by 6 bases; junction bases not matched to a gene: 9. The germline V gene encodes CDR1 MNHEY and CDR2 SVGAGI. The CDR3 has 14 amino acids.

The chain is built from TRBV15 and TRBJ2-7; D is undetermined. The ends were cut back, 5 bases at V and 4 bases at J, with 9 bases in the middle. Germline V CDR1 and CDR2: LNHNV, YYDKDF (reference sequence). This CDR3 has 12 amino acids. CDR3 sequence reads: CATSQVGYEQYF. As DNA, the CDR3 is TGTGCCACCAGCCAAGTGGGATACGAGCAGTACTTC.

The chain recombines TRBV6-1 with TRBJ2-7, with unresolved D. Germline CDR1 MNHNS, CDR2 SASEGT. The CDR3 has 14 amino acids. V lost 5 bases, J lost 1 base, and 12 bases lay in between. CDR3 region: CASSQERSSYEQYF. DNA for the CDR3: TGTGCCAGCAGTCAGGAGAGGAGTTCCTACGAGCAGTACTTC.